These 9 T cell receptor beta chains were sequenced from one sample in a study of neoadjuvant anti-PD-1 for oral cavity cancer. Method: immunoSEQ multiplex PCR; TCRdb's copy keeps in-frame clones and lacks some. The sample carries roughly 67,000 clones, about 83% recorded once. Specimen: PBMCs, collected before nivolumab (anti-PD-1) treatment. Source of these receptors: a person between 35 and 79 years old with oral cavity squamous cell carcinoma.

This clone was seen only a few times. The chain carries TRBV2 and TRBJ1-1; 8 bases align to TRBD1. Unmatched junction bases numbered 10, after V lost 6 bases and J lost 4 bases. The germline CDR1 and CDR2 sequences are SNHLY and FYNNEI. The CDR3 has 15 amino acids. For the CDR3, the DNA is TGTGCCAGCAGGTTAGCGGGACAGGCTACCACTGAAGCTTTCTTT. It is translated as CASRLAGQATTEAFF.

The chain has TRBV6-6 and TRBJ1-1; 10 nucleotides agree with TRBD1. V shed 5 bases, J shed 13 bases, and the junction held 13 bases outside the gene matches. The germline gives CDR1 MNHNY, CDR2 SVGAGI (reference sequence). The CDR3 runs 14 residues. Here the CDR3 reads CASSTLPGQGVDFF. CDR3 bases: TGTGCCAGCAGTACCCTCCCTGGACAGGGGGTGGATTTCTTT.

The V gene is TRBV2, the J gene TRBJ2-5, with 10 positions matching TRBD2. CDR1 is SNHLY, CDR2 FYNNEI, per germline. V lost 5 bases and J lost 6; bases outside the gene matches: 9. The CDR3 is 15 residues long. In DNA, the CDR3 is TGTGCCAGCAGTCGGCTAGCGGGGGACGCAAAGACCCAGTACTTC. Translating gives CASSRLAGDAKTQYF. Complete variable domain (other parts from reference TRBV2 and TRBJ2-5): EPEVTQTPSHQVTQMGQEVILRCVPISNHLYFYWYRQILGQKVEFLVSFYNNEISEKSEIFDDQFSVERPDGSNFTLKIRSTKLEDSAMYFCASSRLAGDAKTQYFGPGTRLLVL.

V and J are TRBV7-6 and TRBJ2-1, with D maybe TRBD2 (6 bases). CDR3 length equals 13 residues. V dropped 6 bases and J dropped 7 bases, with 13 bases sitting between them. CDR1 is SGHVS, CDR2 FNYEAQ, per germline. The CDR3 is CASSSGVDNEQFF. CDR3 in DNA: TGTGCCAGCAGTTCGGGAGTCGATAATGAGCAGTTCTTC. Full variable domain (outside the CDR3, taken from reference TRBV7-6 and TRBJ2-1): GAGVSQSPRYKVTKRGQDVALRCDPISGHVSLYWYRQALGQGPEFLTYFNYEAQQDKSGLPNDRFSAERPEGSISTLTIQRTEQRDSAMYRCASSSGVDNEQFFGPGTRLTVL.

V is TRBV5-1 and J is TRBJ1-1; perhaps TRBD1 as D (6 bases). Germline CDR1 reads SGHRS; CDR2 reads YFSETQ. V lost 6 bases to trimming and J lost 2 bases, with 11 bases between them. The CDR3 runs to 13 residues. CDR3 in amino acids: CASTRGQNTEAFF. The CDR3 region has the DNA TGCGCCAGCACCCGGGGACAAAACACTGAAGCTTTCTTT.

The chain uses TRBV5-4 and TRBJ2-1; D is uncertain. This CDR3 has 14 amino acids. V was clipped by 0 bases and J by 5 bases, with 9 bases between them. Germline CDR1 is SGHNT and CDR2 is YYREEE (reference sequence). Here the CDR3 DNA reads TGTGCCAGCAGCTTGGTGGGAATACACAATGAGCAGTTCTTC. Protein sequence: CASSLVGIHNEQFF.

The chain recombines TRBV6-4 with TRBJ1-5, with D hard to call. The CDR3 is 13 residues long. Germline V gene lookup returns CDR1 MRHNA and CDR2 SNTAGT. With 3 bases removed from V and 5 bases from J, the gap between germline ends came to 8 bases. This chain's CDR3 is CASSEWWDQPQHF. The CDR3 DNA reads TGTGCCAGCAGTGAATGGTGGGATCAGCCCCAGCATTTT.

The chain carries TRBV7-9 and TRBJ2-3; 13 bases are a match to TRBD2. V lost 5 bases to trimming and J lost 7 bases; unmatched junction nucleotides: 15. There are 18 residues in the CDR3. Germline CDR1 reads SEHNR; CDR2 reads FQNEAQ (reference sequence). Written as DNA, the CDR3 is TGTGCCAGCAGCCCTATACGCGGGACTAGCGGGGATTTAAATACGCAGTATTTT. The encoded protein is CASSPIRGTSGDLNTQYF.

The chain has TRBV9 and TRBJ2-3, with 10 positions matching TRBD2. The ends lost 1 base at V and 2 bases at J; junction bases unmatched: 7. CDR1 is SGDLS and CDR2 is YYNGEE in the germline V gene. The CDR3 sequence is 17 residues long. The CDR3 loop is CASSVLSSGGLTDTQYF. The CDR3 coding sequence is TGTGCCAGCAGCGTATTGTCTAGCGGGGGACTCACAGATACGCAGTATTTT.